This is a list of T cell receptor beta chains from one sample in a study of T cell repertoires in cytomegalovirus infection. TCRdb passed the reads through MiXCR, listing each CDR3 protein once. Among 480,000 or so distinct CDR3 sequences listed, over 9% were seen once. Sequenced input: PBMCs. Receptors originate from a human donor in good health (CMV status not recorded). Some clones in this sample may be carry-over from other donors' samples. CDR3s include the opening cysteine and the closing phenylalanine or tryptophan.

TRBV5-5,TRBJ2-2,CASKVMMSAGRGTGELFF
TRBV7-3,TRBJ2-7,CASSLGGNRVGYEQYF
TRBV7-9,TRBJ2-6,CASSPGTGRQGSGANVLTF
TRBV19,TRBJ1-4,CASSIMTNEKLFF
TRBV20-1,TRBJ1-1,CSASRGTEAFF
TRBV20-1,TRBJ2-2,CSASPSGTGELFF
TRBV6-5,TRBJ2-7,CASSYSRLAGGEQYF
TRBV12-3/TRBV12-4,TRBJ1-5,CASSRQGNSNQPQHF
TRBV7-2,TRBJ1-2,CASSLVSGGYGYTF
TRBV4-1,TRBJ2-1,CASSSYSLPGQGHQNEQFF
TRBV11-2,TRBJ1-1,CASSGGTGGTVDTEAFF
TRBV6-5,TRBJ1-6,CASSYLAGEPPLHF
TRBV28,TRBJ2-7,CASRSEPYEQYF
TRBV4-2,TRBJ1-1,CASSQANFRAGNTEAFF
TRBV7-9,TRBJ1-2,CASQLGGRSYGYTF
TRBV12-3/TRBV12-4,TRBJ1-6,CASRTEDSHGTPLHF
TRBV7-2,TRBJ2-1,CASSFQLADNEQFF
TRBV6-5,TRBJ2-7,CASSYSSGQVAYEQYF
TRBV5-5,TRBJ2-5,CASSLNGGVGETQYF
TRBV19,TRBJ2-7,CASSAGSLLRGFSYEQYF
TRBV20-1,TRBJ2-5,CSARARTGNDWETQYF
TRBV13,TRBJ1-6,CASSRDRGRRSPLHF
TRBV28,TRBJ2-3,CASSFAVSKGGATDTQYF
TRBV20-1,TRBJ2-3,CSARDWRLAGVTDTQYF
TRBV7-6,TRBJ1-5,CASSLVSGPTRPQHF
TRBV19,TRBJ1-5,CASSAPRGGLGNQPQHF
TRBV20-1,TRBJ2-7,CSARTTGQYEQYF
TRBV29-1,TRBJ2-2,CSASQRGNTGELFF
TRBV29-1,TRBJ1-2,CSVPRGGSYGYTF
TRBV2,TRBJ2-4,CASEDGQDIQYF
TRBV10-3,TRBJ2-7,CAISESTYEQYF
TRBV20-1,TRBJ1-1,CSAIPRGGARLGTEAFF
TRBV12-3/TRBV12-4,TRBJ2-6,CASSPGQVTSGANVLTF
TRBV24-1,TRBJ2-5,CATSDFRETQYF
TRBV7-9,TRBJ2-1,CASRPEEVSEQFF
TRBV29-1,TRBJ2-4,CSVARDTSSNIQYF
TRBV3-1,TRBJ1-5,CASSPLGNQPQHF
TRBV5-4,TRBJ1-6,CASRDGDRATQSPLHF
TRBV27,TRBJ1-1,CASSMDRRNTEAFF
TRBV15,TRBJ2-5,CATRRGQETQYF
TRBV11-1,TRBJ2-2,CASASLVRNTGELFF
TRBV20-1,TRBJ2-1,CSARDASGRSAYNEQFF
TRBV7-2,TRBJ2-5,CASTYGGIGETQYF
TRBV5-6,TRBJ1-5,CASSSGYNQPQHF
TRBV28,TRBJ2-1,CASTSSGTGFYNEQFF
TRBV20-1,TRBJ2-5,CSIVAGVQETQYF
TRBV25-1,TRBJ2-1,CASSELPNEQSF
TRBV7-2,TRBJ2-1,CASSLTTLYNEQFF
TRBV7-8,TRBJ2-3,CASSLTASSTDTQYF
TRBV12-3/TRBV12-4,TRBJ2-1,CASSPLTHEQFF
TRBV20-1,TRBJ1-1,CSARDLGAGMNTEAFF
TRBV12-3/TRBV12-4,TRBJ1-2,CASRPQGATNYGYTF
TRBV18,TRBJ2-7,CASSPREADEQYF
TRBV29-1,TRBJ2-1,CSVVVYNEQFF
TRBV4-1,TRBJ2-5,CASSSRQGRPQETQYF
TRBV9,TRBJ2-7,CVSSAGQGEDYEQYF
TRBV24-1,TRBJ2-2,CATSDLGTARGELFF
TRBV20-1,TRBJ1-2,CSARPGGYGYTF